These 5 T cell receptor beta chains were sequenced from one sample in a study of T cells in Graves' hyperthyroidism and ophthalmopathy (dated by TCRdb to between 2017 and 2020). The library was prepared using multiplex PCR. The reads were generated on an Illumina HiSeq 2000. The TCR beta CDR3 regions were amplified from RNA transcripts. The TCR CDR3 was subjected to a first round of RT-PCR using the HTBI primer set and the Qiagen OneStep RT-PCR kit. TCRdb reworked the public reads: Q25 trimming with fastp, MiXCR clone assembly, productive beta chains retained. CDR3 protein sequences are deduplicated, and each keeps its most common genes and DNA. The sample table lists hundreds of thousands of distinct CDR3 sequences, approximately 15% of them with a count of one. The ten biggest clones cover 4.5% to 6% of the sample. The source material was blood. The receptors were sampled from a woman between 25 and 40 years old with Graves' hyperthyroidism that later progressed to Graves' ophthalmopathy.

In this sample, this clonotype turned up many times. The chain carries TRBV2 and TRBJ2-2; TRBD1 agrees at 10 bases. In germline, CDR1 is SNHLY, CDR2 FYNNEI. The CDR3 is 16 amino acids. After removal of 2 bases from V and 8 bases from J, the junction contained 8 bases not matched to a gene. CDR3 coding DNA: TGTGCCAGCAGTGAAAGCGCCGGGACAGGGGTGGGGGAGCTGTTTTTT. This gives the protein CASSESAGTGVGELFF.

This clonotype was counted many times. The chain joins TRBV12-3 or TRBV12-4 to TRBJ1-1; perhaps TRBD1 as D (6 bases). This CDR3 has 14 amino acids. V gave up 6 bases and J gave up 5 bases, with 16 bases separating them. In DNA form, the CDR3 reads TGTGCCAGCAGGCGGGACACCCGGCGAACTGAAGCTTTCTTT. Protein sequence: CASRRDTRRTEAFF.

This clonotype was counted ten times or more. This chain connects TRBV7-3 to TRBJ1-1; D possibly corresponds to TRBD1 (6 bases). The germline V gene has CDR1 SGHTA and CDR2 FQGTGA. CDR3 length: 13 residues. V was clipped by 1 base and J by 7 bases, with 10 bases between them. The CDR3: CASSLNREGEAFF. CDR3 coding DNA: TGTGCCAGCAGCTTAAACAGGGAAGGTGAAGCTTTCTTT.

This clonotype occurred many times. The chain links TRBV11-2 to TRBJ1-6, with D possibly being TRBD1 (6 bases). Germline V gives CDR1 SGHAT, CDR2 FQNNGV. The CDR3 covers 15 residues. The germline V and J ends were trimmed by 3 bases and 9 bases, with 15 bases remaining between them. The CDR3 loop reads CASSFRPQGSSPLHF. CDR3 bases: TGTGCCAGCAGCTTTAGGCCGCAGGGGAGTTCACCCCTCCACTTT.

In this sample, this clonotype turned up once. One base away lies a much larger clone, so this may be a sequencing read error. The chain combines TRBV7-9 with TRBJ1-5, with D unclear. With 5 bases removed from V and 6 bases from J, the gap between germline ends came to 5 bases. The CDR3 length is 11 residues. Germline CDR1 and CDR2: SEHNR and FQNEAQ (reference sequence). The CDR3 DNA reads as TGTGCCAGCAGCCCCTCTCAGCCCCAGCATTTT. Its protein is CASSPSQPQHF.